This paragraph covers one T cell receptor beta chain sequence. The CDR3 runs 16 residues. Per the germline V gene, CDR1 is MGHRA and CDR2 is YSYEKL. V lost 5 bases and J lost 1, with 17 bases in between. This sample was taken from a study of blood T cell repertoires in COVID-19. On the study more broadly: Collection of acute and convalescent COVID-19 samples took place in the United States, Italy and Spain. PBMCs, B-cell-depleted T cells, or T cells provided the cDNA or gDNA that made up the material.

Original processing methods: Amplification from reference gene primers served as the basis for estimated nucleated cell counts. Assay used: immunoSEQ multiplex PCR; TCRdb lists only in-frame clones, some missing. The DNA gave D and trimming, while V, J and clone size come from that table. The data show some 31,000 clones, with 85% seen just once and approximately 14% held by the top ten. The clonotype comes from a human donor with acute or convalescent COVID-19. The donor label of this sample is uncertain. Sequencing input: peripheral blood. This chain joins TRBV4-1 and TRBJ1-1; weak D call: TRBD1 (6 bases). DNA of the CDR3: TGCGCCAGCAGCTTTTCCCTGACAGGACAGAACACTGAAGCTTTCTTT. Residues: CASSFSLTGQNTEAFF.